The 10 T cell receptor beta chains listed next were all sequenced from one sample in a study of T cell responses to AZD1222 COVID-19 vaccine. Produced via immunoSEQ multiplex PCR; TCRdb's table is partial and in-frame only. In the table there are 60,000 to 90,000 clones, approximately 80% of which are singletons. Here the sequenced sample was peripheral blood, taken 28 days after the second dose of the MenACWY control vaccine. These receptors all come from an adult who received the MenACWY meningococcal vaccine as a control.

J is TRBJ2-2 and V is TRBV6-5; D unresolved. The CDR3 sequence is 13 residues long. Germline V CDR1 and CDR2: MNHEY, SVGAGI. V lost 0 bases, J lost 7 bases, and 6 bases lay in between. The CDR3 nucleotides read TGTGCCAGCAGTTACTCTGAAGGCGGGGAGCTGTTTTTT. Residues: CASSYSEGGELFF.

This rearrangement joins TRBV5-1 to TRBJ1-3; D is possibly TRBD1 (5 bases). V shed 0 bases and J shed 0 bases, with 10 bases lying between them. CDR1 SGHRS and CDR2 YFSETQ come from the germline V gene. This CDR3 is 16 amino acids long. The CDR3 sequence is CASSLGGTNSGNTIYF. The CDR3 DNA is TGCGCCAGCAGCTTGGGAGGGACCAACTCTGGAAACACCATATATTTT.

This sequence joins TRBV2 and TRBJ2-3; 7 nucleotides agree with TRBD2. CDR3 length: 15 residues. Germline trimming cut 4 bases from V and 2 bases from J; bases unmatched to any gene: 6. CDR1 and CDR2 from the germline V gene are SNHLY and FYNNEI. CDR3 region: CASSAGRGNTDTQYF. The CDR3 DNA reads TGTGCCAGCAGTGCAGGGAGGGGAAACACAGATACGCAGTATTTT.

The chain is built from TRBV9 and TRBJ1-2; D not certain. Trimming cost V 1 base and J 0 bases, with 10 bases left between them. Germline lookup yields CDR1 SGDLS and CDR2 YYNGEE. This CDR3 is built from 15 residues. CDR3 amino acids: CASSVSGRANYGYTF. The DNA for the CDR3 is TGTGCCAGCAGCGTATCAGGCAGAGCTAACTATGGCTACACCTTC.

The chain employs TRBV28 and TRBJ1-6; D gene uncertain. CDR3 length: 16 residues. V lost 5 bases to trimming and J lost 7 bases, with 18 bases between them. Germline CDR1 and CDR2: MDHEN and SYDVKM. The CDR3 nucleotides are TGTGCCAGCAGTCCGCAGTGGGAGGGCGGCAATTCACCCCTCCACTTT. Translated, it gives CASSPQWEGGNSPLHF.

V usage is TRBV18 and J usage is TRBJ2-7, with no clear D. Germline CDR1 is KGHSH and CDR2 is LQKENI. Trimming left V 4 bases short and J 1 base short, with 8 bases between. CDR3 length: 13 residues. The CDR3 nucleotides read TGTGCCAGCTCACGGCTGCAGTCCTACGAGCAGTACTTC. Translating gives CASSRLQSYEQYF.

This clone was seen only a few times. This chain connects TRBV29-1 to TRBJ1-1, with D possibly being TRBD1 (5 bases). V lost 7 bases and J lost 1, with 13 bases in between. The germline CDR1 and CDR2 sequences are SQVTM and ANQGSEA. The CDR3 is made up of 13 amino acids. CDR3 bases: TGCAGCGCCCTCAGGGCATCGAACACTGAAGCTTTCTTT. Protein product: CSALRASNTEAFF.

The rearrangement uses TRBV5-8 and TRBJ2-4; 9 bases are a match to TRBD1. V lost 6 bases and J lost 3; bases outside the gene matches: 10. From germline, CDR1 is SGHTS and CDR2 YDEGEE. CDR3 length: 16 amino acids. In DNA form, the CDR3 reads TGTGCCAGCAAGACAGGGGGGATCTTAGGCAAAAACATTCAGTACTTC. Translating it yields CASKTGGILGKNIQYF.

V is TRBV2 and J is TRBJ1-1, with D uncertain. The CDR3 is made up of 11 amino acids. With 1 base removed from V and 7 bases from J, the gap between germline ends came to 4 bases. Germline V gives CDR1 SNHLY, CDR2 FYNNEI. CDR3 amino acids: CASSEGFEAFF. As DNA, the CDR3 is TGTGCCAGCAGTGAAGGGTTTGAAGCTTTCTTT. Together with reference TRBV2 and TRBJ1-1, the CDR3 gives the full variable domain: EPEVTQTPSHQVTQMGQEVILRCVPISNHLYFYWYRQILGQKVEFLVSFYNNEISEKSEIFDDQFSVERPDGSNFTLKIRSTKLEDSAMYFCASSEGFEAFFGQGTRLTVV.

V and J are TRBV30 and TRBJ1-1; D remains unclear. Germline loops: CDR1 GTSNPN, CDR2 SVGIG (reference sequence). V lost 3 bases and J lost 6, with 17 bases in between. This CDR3 is 14 amino acids long. CDR3 sequence reads: CAWSVMTPKAEAFF. Written as DNA, the CDR3 is TGTGCCTGGAGCGTGATGACCCCCAAAGCTGAAGCTTTCTTT.